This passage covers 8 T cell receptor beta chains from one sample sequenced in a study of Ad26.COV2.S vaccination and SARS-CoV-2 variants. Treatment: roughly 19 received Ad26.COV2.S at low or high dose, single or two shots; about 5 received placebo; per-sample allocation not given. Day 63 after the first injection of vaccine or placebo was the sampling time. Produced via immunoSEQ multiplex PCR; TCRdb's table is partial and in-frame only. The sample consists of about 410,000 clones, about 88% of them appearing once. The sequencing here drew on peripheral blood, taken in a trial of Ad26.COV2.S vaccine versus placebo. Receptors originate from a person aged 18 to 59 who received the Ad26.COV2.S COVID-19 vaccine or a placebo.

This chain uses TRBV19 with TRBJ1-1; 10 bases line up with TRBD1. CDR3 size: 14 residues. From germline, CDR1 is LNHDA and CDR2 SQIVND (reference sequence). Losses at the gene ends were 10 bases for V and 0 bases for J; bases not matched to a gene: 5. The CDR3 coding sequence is TGTGCCACCTGGACAGGGGGGATGAACACTGAAGCTTTCTTT. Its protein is CATWTGGMNTEAFF.

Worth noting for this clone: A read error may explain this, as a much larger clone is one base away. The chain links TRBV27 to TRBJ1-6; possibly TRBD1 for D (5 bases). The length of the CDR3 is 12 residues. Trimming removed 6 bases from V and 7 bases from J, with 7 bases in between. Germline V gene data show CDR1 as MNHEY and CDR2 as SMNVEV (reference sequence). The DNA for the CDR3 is TGTGCCAGCAGCTCAGGGAATTCACCCCTCCACTTT. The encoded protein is CASSSGNSPLHF.

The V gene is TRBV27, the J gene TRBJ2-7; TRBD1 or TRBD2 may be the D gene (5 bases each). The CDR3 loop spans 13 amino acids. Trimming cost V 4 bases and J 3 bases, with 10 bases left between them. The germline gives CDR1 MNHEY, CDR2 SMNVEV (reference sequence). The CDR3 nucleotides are TGTGCCAGCAGTTGGGGGTCCTACTACGAGCAGTACTTC. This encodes CASSWGSYYEQYF.

CDR3 sequence: CASSLTASTDTQYF. Written as DNA, the CDR3 is TGCGCCAGCAGCTTGACAGCAAGCACAGATACGCAGTATTTT. The V and J genes are TRBV5-1 and TRBJ2-3; D gene uncertain. V was clipped by 1 base and J by 0 bases, with 6 bases between them. The CDR3 is made up of 14 amino acids. Germline V lookup: CDR1 SGHRS, CDR2 YFSETQ. Together with reference TRBV5-1 and TRBJ2-3, the CDR3 gives the full variable domain: KAGVTQTPRYLIKTRGQQVTLSCSPISGHRSVSWYQQTPGQGLQFLFEYFSETQRNKGNFPGRFSGRQFSNSRSEMNVSTLELGDSALYLCASSLTASTDTQYFGPGTRLTVL.

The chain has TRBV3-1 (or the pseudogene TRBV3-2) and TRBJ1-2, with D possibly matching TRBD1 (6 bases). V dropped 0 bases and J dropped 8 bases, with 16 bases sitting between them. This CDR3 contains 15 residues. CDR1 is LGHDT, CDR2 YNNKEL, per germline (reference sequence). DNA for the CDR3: TGTGCCAGCAGCCAAGATCCCCCCAGGGGCGGCGGCTACACCTTC. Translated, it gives CASSQDPPRGGGYTF.

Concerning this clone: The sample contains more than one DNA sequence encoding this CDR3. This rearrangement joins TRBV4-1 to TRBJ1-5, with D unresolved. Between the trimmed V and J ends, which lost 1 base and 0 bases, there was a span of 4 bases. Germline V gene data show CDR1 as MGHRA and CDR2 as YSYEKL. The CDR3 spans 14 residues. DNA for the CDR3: TGCGCCAGCAGCCAAGGATCTAGCAATCAGCCCCAGCATTTT. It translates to CASSQGSSNQPQHF.

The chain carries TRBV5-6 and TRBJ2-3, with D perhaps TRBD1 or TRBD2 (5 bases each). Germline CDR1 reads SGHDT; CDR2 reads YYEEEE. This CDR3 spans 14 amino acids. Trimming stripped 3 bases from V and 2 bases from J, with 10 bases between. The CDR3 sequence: CASSSGRDTDTQYF. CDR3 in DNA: TGTGCCAGCAGCTCGGGACGGGACACAGATACGCAGTATTTT.

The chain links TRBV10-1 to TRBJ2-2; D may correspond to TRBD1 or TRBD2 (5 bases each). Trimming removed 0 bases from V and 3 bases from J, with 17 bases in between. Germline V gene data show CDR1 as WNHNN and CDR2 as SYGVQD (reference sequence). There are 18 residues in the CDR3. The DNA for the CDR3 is TGCGCCAGCAGTGAGTCGATGGAGGTTGGGGGAGACACCGGGGAGCTGTTTTTT. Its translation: CASSESMEVGGDTGELFF.